The rows below give T cell receptor beta chains drawn from one sample of a study of shared clonotypes between healthy human individuals. Sequencing was performed with immunoSEQ multiplex PCR; in TCRdb, only in-frame clones are kept and a portion is missing. The table has roughly 1,100,000 clones, about 80% seen once. The source material was memory CD4+ T cells sorted from blood. The receptors here all came from a man aged 18 to 29 in good health. Both conserved end residues are part of each CDR3. The order of the fields is CDR3 protein, CDR3 DNA, V gene, clone size, D gene, J gene. D genes are given only for firm matches. The listing skips clone size in some rows; elsewhere it reads once, few, many or a size class.

CASSLEFIGETQYF | TGCGCCAGCAGCCTGGAGTTCATCGGAGAGACCCAGTACTTC | TRBV5-1 | NA | NA | TRBJ2-5
CAIGQEGEKLFF | TGTGCCATAGGACAGGAGGGTGAAAAACTGTTTTTT | TRBV10-3 | NA | TRBD1 | TRBJ1-4
CASSTDRVDSPLHF | TGTGCCAGTAGTACCGACAGGGTCGATTCACCCCTCCACTTT | TRBV19 | few | TRBD1 | TRBJ1-6
CASTEQRGPNSPLHF | TGTGCCAGCACTGAACAAAGGGGGCCAAATTCACCCCTCCACTTT | TRBV2 | NA | TRBD1 | TRBJ1-6
CAISDRGRGSSTDTQYF | TGTGCCATCAGTGACAGGGGGAGGGGGTCTAGCACAGATACGCAGTATTTT | TRBV10-3 | few | NA | TRBJ2-3
CASRAGRGPYNEQFF | TGTGCCAGCAGGGCAGGGAGGGGACCCTACAATGAGCAGTTCTTC | TRBV6-5 | once | TRBD2 | TRBJ2-1
CASSRDRGVNYGYTF | TGTGCCAGTAGCCGGGACAGGGGCGTTAACTATGGCTACACCTTC | TRBV19 | NA | TRBD1 | TRBJ1-2
CATSRARGEASGHF | TGTGCCACCAGCAGAGCCCGTGGAGAAGCCTCGGGGCATTTT | TRBV15 | NA | NA | TRBJ1-5
CASSLETGSGQQYF | TGTGCCAGCAGCTTGGAGACAGGGTCGGGCCAGCAGTACTTC | TRBV5-8 | once | TRBD1 | TRBJ2-7
CASEQGGGELFF | TGTGCCAGCGAACAGGGGGGCGGGGAGCTGTTTTTT | TRBV5-6 | NA | TRBD1 | TRBJ2-2
CASSLEAGLGSPLHF | TGTGCCAGCAGCTTAGAGGCCGGCCTAGGTTCACCCCTCCACTTT | TRBV7-2 | NA | NA | TRBJ1-6
CASSDSLSSPYNSPLHF | TGTGCCAGCAGTGATTCGCTCAGCAGTCCCTATAATTCACCCCTCCACTTT | TRBV25-1 | NA | NA | TRBJ1-6
CASSASSWGTEAFF | TGTGCCAGCAGTGCGAGCAGTTGGGGCACTGAAGCTTTCTTT | TRBV6-1 | NA | NA | TRBJ1-1
CASSLSYNSPLHF | TGTGCCAGCAGCTTGTCCTATAATTCACCCCTCCACTTT | TRBV7-6 | NA | NA | TRBJ1-6
CASSQWSYSEAFF | TGTGCCAGCAGCCAATGGTCATACTCTGAAGCTTTCTTT | TRBV4-2 | few | NA | TRBJ1-1
CASRHRGGSSYEQYF | TGTGCCAGCAGGCACAGGGGGGGTAGTTCCTACGAGCAGTACTTC | TRBV6-5 | few | NA | TRBJ2-7
CASSPPWVAGGTGELFF | TGTGCCAGCAGCCCTCCGTGGGTAGCGGGGGGCACCGGGGAGCTGTTTTTT | TRBV9 | NA | TRBD2 | TRBJ2-2
CASSYRGGGNTEAFF | TGTGCCAGCAGTTATCGGGGCGGGGGGAACACTGAAGCTTTCTTT | TRBV6-5 | NA | NA | TRBJ1-1
CATSRDPGQGGNTIYF | TGTGCCACCAGCAGAGATCCTGGACAGGGAGGAAACACCATATATTTT | TRBV15 | NA | TRBD1 | TRBJ1-3
CASRPTGLANQPQHF | TGTGCCAGCAGGCCGACAGGGTTGGCCAATCAGCCCCAGCATTTT | TRBV28 | NA | TRBD1 | TRBJ1-5
CASSVAPGERGEQYF | TGTGCCAGCAGCGTAGCCCCAGGAGAGCGAGGTGAGCAGTACTTC | TRBV9 | once | NA | TRBJ2-7
CASTWGPRAYEQYF | TGTGCCAGCACTTGGGGGCCTAGGGCCTACGAGCAGTACTTC | TRBV6-6 | NA | NA | TRBJ2-7
CASGTGGNEQFF | TGTGCCAGTGGGACAGGGGGCAATGAGCAGTTCTTC | TRBV19 | NA | TRBD1 | TRBJ2-1
CASAGTGESDTQYF | TGTGCCAGTGCTGGGACAGGGGAATCAGATACGCAGTATTTT | TRBV19 | NA | TRBD1 | TRBJ2-3
CASKVSGGLTYEQYF | TGTGCCAGCAAGGTCTCAGGGGGACTCACCTACGAGCAGTACTTC | TRBV2 | NA | NA | TRBJ2-7
CASSTASGGAFETQYF | TGCGCCAGCAGCACAGCTAGCGGGGGGGCGTTTGAGACCCAGTACTTC | TRBV5-1 | NA | TRBD2 | TRBJ2-5
CAIKSQAGYSSEQFF | TGTGCCATCAAAAGTCAGGCAGGGTATAGTAGTGAGCAGTTCTTC | TRBV10-3 | NA | NA | TRBJ2-1
CASSTSGGGMEQYF | TGTGCCAGCAGCACCAGCGGGGGGGGGATGGAGCAGTACTTC | TRBV11-2 | NA | TRBD2 | TRBJ2-7
CASSNPGTAGQGAQYF | TGTGCCAGCAGTAATCCCGGGACAGCAGGCCAGGGGGCCCAGTACTTC | TRBV5-4 | NA | TRBD1 | TRBJ2-5
CASSRSSGRSTDTQYF | TGTGCCAGCAGCCGCTCGAGCGGGAGGAGCACAGATACGCAGTATTTT | TRBV5-6 | NA | TRBD2 | TRBJ2-3
CASRLQGASGANVLTF | TGTGCCAGCAGGCTACAGGGGGCTTCGGGGGCCAACGTCCTGACTTTC | TRBV5-8 | NA | TRBD1 | TRBJ2-6
CASSPRVAGDTQYF | TGTGCCAGCAGCCCCAGAGTAGCGGGAGATACGCAGTATTTT | TRBV6-1 | NA | TRBD2 | TRBJ2-3
CASSPFRTGGGYEQYF | TGTGCCAGCAGTCCCTTTCGGACAGGGGGAGGGTACGAGCAGTACTTC | TRBV28 | many | TRBD1 | TRBJ2-7
CASSGGRGETQYF | TGTGCCAGCAGCGGGGGCAGGGGAGAGACCCAGTACTTC | TRBV5-6 | NA | NA | TRBJ2-5
CASSLQGYTEAFF | TGTGCCAGCAGCTTACAGGGATACACTGAAGCTTTCTTT | TRBV7-9 | NA | NA | TRBJ1-1
CASSYDNYEQYF | TGTGCCAGCAGCTACGACAACTACGAGCAGTACTTC | TRBV7-9 | once | NA | TRBJ2-7
CASSPISGGNNEQFF | TGCGCCAGCAGCCCGATTAGCGGGGGAAACAATGAGCAGTTCTTC | TRBV5-1 | NA | TRBD2 | TRBJ2-1
CASSFLEGASTDTQYF | TGTGCCAGCAGTTTTCTAGAGGGTGCTAGCACAGATACGCAGTATTTT | TRBV2 | NA | NA | TRBJ2-3